This T cell receptor (beta chain) emerged from a study of T cells in women clearing cervical HPV infection. Across the study: Controls' single incident HPV16 infection cleared within 12 months without precancer.

The V gene's germline CDR1 is DFQATT and CDR2 SNEGSKA (reference sequence). The V and J ends lost 7 bases and 2 bases respectively, with 5 bases between them. CDR3 size: 10 residues. With regard to this clone: With the read ending 3 residues before the CDR3 end, the germline J gene is used to fill in that end.

Clones were read by immunoSEQ multiplex PCR, and TCRdb kept only the in-frame ones, dropping some. This table holds around 15,000 clones. The source material was blood buffy coat. The chain uses TRBV20-1 and TRBJ1-1, with unresolved D. The origin of this receptor is a woman aged 18-70 years with a cervical HPV16 infection that either progressed to CIN3+ or cleared (not recorded which). The CDR3 loop reads CSVANTEAFF. CDR3 DNA, as far as it was read: TGCAGTGTGGCCAACACTGAA.